By share of the sample, the clone carrying this TCR beta chain is medium-sized (0.01 to 0.1%). No antigen is known for it. With 4 bases removed from V and 4 bases from J, the gap between germline ends came to 19 bases. The CDR3 runs to 16 residues. Adaptor-ligated barcode primers were used to amplify TRBV12-4/TRBJ1-2 clonotypes. Each CDR3 protein gets one entry after TCRdb re-called the multiplex PCR reads with MiXCR. In the table there are roughly 860 distinct CDR3 sequences, roughly an eighth of which are singletons. Cells sorted as Tregs were CD4+, CD25+ and CD127-/low. Regarding the study as a whole: Tumor memory CD4+ T cell TCR gene usage clustered with blood and lymph node memory CD4+ cells and lymph node naive CD4+ cells. Roughly an eighth of tumor Treg sequences matched naive CD4+ cells. Greatest tumor Treg TCR overlap was with tumor naive CD4+ cells.

What was sequenced was Tregs sorted from blood. The sequence was obtained from a female donor with breast cancer. This chain uses TRBV12-3 or TRBV12-4 with TRBJ1-2, with TRBD1 as a possible D gene (6 bases). DNA of the CDR3: TGTGCCAGCAGTTGGGCAGGGGCCCGGCCGGTCTATGGCTACACCTTC. Amino acid sequence: CASSWAGARPVYGYTF.